This section outlines one TCR beta chain sequence together with its context. Per the original methods: Reference gene primer amplification yielded estimated nucleated cell counts. TCRdb's table, derived via immunoSEQ multiplex PCR, lists solely in-frame clones and lacks some. From that table come the V and J calls and clone size; the DNA was used to work out D and trimming. The table includes roughly 250,000 clones, roughly 84% detected once. The data were obtained in a study of blood T cell repertoires in COVID-19. The wider study: Some COVID-19 samples were acute and others convalescent; all came from the United States, Italy and Spain. Sample material is recorded as cDNA or gDNA derived from T cells, B-cell-depleted T cells, or PBMCs.

CDR1 is PRHDT and CDR2 is FYEKMQ in the germline V gene (reference sequence). This CDR3 has 18 residues. Trimming took 4 bases from V and 1 from J; bases not matched to a gene: 16. The source material was peripheral blood. This receptor was taken from a woman aged 45 to 65 with acute or convalescent COVID-19. The chain carries TRBV13 and TRBJ2-7; 7 nucleotides align to TRBD1. As DNA, the CDR3 is TGTGCCAGCAGCTCATGGGCCTTCAGACAGGGCGGATCCTACGAGCAGTACTTC. It yields the protein CASSSWAFRQGGSYEQYF.